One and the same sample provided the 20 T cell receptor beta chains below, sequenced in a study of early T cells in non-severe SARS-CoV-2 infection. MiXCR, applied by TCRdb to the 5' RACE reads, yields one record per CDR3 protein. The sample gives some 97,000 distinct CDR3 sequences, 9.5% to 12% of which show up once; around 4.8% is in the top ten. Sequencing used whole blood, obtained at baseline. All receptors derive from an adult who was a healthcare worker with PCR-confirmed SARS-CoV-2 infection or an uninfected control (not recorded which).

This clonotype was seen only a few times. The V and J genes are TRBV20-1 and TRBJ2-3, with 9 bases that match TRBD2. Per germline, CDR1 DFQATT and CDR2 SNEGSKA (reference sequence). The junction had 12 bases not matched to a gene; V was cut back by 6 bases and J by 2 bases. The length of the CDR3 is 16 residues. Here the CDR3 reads CSAEPSGGLITDTQYF. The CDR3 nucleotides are TGCAGTGCAGAGCCCAGCGGGGGGCTCATCACAGATACGCAGTATTTT.

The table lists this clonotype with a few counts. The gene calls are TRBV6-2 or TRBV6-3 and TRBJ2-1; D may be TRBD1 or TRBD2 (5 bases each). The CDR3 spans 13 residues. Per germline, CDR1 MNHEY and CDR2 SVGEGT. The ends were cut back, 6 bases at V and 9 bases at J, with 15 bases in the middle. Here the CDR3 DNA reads TGTGCCAGCAGAAAGACAGCGGACGGTGAGCAGTTCTTC. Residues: CASRKTADGEQFF.

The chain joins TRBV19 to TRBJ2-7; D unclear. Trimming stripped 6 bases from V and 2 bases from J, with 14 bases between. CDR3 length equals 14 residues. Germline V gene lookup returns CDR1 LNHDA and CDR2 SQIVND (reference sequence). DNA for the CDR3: TGTGCCAGTAGCCTTACCTTTCAAGCCTACGAGCAGTACTTC. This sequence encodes CASSLTFQAYEQYF.

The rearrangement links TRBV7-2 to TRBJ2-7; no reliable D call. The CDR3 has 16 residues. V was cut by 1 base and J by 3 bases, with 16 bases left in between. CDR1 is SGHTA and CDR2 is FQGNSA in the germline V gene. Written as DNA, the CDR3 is TGTGCCAGCAGCTTAGGCACAGACGCTAGGTTCTACGAGCAGTACTTC. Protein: CASSLGTDARFYEQYF.

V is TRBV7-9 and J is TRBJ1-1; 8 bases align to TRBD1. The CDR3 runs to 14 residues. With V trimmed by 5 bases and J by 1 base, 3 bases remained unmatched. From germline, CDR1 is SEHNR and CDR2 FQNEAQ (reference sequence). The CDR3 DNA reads TGTGCCAGCAGCCAGACAGGGGAGAACACTGAAGCTTTCTTT. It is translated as CASSQTGENTEAFF.

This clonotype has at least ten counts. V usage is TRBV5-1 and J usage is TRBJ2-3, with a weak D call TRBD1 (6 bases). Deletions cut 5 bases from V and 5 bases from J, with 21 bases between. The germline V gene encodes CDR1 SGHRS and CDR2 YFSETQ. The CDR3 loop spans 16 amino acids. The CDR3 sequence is CASRYYLDRKGDTQYF. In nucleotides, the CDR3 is TGCGCCAGCAGGTATTACCTCGACAGGAAGGGAGATACGCAGTATTTT.

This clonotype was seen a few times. CDR3 nucleotides: TGTGCCAGCAGACCACCTAGCGGGGACACCGGGGAGCTGTTTTTT. Translating gives CASRPPSGDTGELFF. The chain employs TRBV6-5 and TRBJ2-2; 9 positions agree with TRBD2. The V and J ends lost 6 bases and 3 bases, in that order; junction bases with no gene match: 5. The CDR3 extends over 15 amino acids. The germline V gene has CDR1 MNHEY and CDR2 SVGAGI.

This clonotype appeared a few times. This chain's CDR3 is CASSLNSRSSYEQYF. CDR3 in DNA: TGTGCCAGCAGCTTGAACAGTCGAAGCTCCTACGAGCAGTACTTC. The chain carries TRBV5-8 and TRBJ2-7; the D is unclear. V dropped 1 base and J dropped 0 bases, with 11 bases sitting between them. This CDR3 has 15 residues. Germline CDR1 is SGHTS and CDR2 is YDEGEE.

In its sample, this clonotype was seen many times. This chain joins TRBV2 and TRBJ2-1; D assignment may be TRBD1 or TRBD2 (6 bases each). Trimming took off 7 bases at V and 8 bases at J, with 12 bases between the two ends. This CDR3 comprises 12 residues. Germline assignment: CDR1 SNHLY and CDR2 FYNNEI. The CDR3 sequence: CASMSGGDEQFF. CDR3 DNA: TGTGCCAGCATGTCCGGGGGCGATGAGCAGTTCTTC. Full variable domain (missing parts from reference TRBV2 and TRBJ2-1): EPEVTQTPSHQVTQMGQEVILRCVPISNHLYFYWYRQILGQKVEFLVSFYNNEISEKSEIFDDQFSVERPDGSNFTLKIRSTKLEDSAMYFCASMSGGDEQFFGPGTRLTVL.

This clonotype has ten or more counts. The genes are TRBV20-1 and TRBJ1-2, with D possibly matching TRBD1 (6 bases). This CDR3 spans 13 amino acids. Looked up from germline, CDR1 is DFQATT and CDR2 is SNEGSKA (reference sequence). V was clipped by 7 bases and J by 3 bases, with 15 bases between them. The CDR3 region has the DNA TGCAGTGGACCTCTACCAGGGGACTATGGCTACACCTTC. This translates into CSGPLPGDYGYTF.

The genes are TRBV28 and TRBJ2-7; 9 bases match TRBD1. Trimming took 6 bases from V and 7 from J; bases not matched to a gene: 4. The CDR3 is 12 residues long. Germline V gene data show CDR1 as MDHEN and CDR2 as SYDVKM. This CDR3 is CASRQGAWEQYF. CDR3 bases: TGTGCCAGCAGACAGGGGGCATGGGAGCAGTACTTC.

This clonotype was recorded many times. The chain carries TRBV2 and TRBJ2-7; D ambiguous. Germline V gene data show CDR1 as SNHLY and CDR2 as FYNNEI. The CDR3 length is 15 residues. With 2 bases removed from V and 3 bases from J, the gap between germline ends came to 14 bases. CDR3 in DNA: TGTGCCAGCAGTGAAATCCCGGGCGGAAACTACGAGCAGTACTTC. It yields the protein CASSEIPGGNYEQYF.

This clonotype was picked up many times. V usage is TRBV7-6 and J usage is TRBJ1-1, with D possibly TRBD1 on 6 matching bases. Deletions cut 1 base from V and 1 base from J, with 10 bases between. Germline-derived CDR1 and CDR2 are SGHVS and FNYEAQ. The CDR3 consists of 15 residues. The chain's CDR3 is CASSLGAGANTEAFF. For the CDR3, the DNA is TGTGCCAGCAGCTTAGGGGCAGGGGCGAACACTGAAGCTTTCTTT.

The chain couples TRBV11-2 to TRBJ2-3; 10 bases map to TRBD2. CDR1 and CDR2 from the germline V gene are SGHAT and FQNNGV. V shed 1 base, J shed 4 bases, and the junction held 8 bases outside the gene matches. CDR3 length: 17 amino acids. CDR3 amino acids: CASSLGRLAGAADTQYF. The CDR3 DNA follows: TGTGCCAGCAGCTTAGGGAGGCTAGCGGGGGCGGCAGATACGCAGTATTTT.

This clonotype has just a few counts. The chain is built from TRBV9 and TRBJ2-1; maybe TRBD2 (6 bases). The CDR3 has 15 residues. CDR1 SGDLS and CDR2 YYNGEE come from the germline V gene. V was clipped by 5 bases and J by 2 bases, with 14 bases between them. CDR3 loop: CASSGTGTPYNEQFF. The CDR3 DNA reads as TGTGCCAGCAGTGGGACCGGGACTCCCTACAATGAGCAGTTCTTC.

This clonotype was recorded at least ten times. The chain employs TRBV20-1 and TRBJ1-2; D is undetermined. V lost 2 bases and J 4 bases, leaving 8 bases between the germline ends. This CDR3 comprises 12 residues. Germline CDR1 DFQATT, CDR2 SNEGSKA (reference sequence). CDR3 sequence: CSARRVPYGYTF. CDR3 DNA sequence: TGCAGTGCTAGAAGGGTTCCCTATGGCTACACCTTC.

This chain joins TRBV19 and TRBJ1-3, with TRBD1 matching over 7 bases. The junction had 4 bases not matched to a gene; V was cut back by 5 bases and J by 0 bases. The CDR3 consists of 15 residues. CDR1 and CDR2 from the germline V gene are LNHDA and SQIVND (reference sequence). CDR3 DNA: TGTGCCAGTAGTGTGGACAGGATCTCTGGAAACACCATATATTTT. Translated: CASSVDRISGNTIYF.

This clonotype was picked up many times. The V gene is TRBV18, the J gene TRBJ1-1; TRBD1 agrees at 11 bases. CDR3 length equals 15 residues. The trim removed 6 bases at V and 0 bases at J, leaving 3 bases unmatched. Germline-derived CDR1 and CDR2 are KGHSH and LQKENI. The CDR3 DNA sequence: TGTGCCAGCTCGAGGGACAGGGGGATGAACACTGAAGCTTTCTTT. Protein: CASSRDRGMNTEAFF. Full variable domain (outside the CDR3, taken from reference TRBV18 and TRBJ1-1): NAGVMQNPRHLVRRRGQEARLRCSPMKGHSHVYWYRQLPEEGLKFMVYLQKENIIDESGMPKERFSAEFPKEGPSILRIQQVVRGDSAAYFCASSRDRGMNTEAFFGQGTRLTVV.

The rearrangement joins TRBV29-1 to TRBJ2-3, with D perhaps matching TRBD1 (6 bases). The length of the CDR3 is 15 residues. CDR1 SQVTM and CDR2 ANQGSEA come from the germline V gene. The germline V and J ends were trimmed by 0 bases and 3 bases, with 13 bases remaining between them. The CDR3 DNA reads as TGCAGCGTTGAAGATGCCAGGGGAACGACAGATACGCAGTATTTT. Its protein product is CSVEDARGTTDTQYF.

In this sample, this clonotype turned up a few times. The CDR3 here is CASSITTRGAEQYF. CDR3 DNA sequence: TGTGCCAGTAGTATAACGACACGGGGGGCCGAGCAGTACTTC. V and J are TRBV19 and TRBJ2-7, with D possibly being TRBD2 (7 bases). V was clipped by 2 bases and J by 6 bases, with 14 bases between them. Germline-derived CDR1 and CDR2 are LNHDA and SQIVND (reference sequence). CDR3 size: 14 residues.